The present T cell receptor (beta chain) was sequenced within a study of cytomegalovirus exposure and HLA in healthy donors. To note about this clone: The antigen remains unidentified.

Study-level findings and limits: Upon later analysis, TCR association rates were observed to vary by HLA locus, being highest for DRB1 and lowest for HLA-C. Several top significant clusters appeared, in a later analysis, to be linked to common viral pathogens.

Trimming removed 1 base from V and 2 bases from J, with 17 bases in between. Looked up from germline, CDR1 is SGHAT and CDR2 is FQNNGV. The length of the CDR3 is 17 residues. Researchers ran the PCR with 60 Vbeta and 13 Jbeta primers. The table came from immunoSEQ multiplex PCR; TCRdb's copy has only in-frame clones and leaves some out. Of a few hundred thousand clones detected, 70% to 85% appear once; the ten largest clones hold 0.5% to 0.7%. The sample comprised PBMCs. The clonotype comes from a woman between 35 and 50 years old in good health and CMV-seronegative. The rearrangement links TRBV11-2 to TRBJ2-5; D uncertain. Here the CDR3 reads CASSLVGTNVLQETQYF. CDR3 in DNA: TGTGCCAGCAGCTTAGTTGGTACTAATGTGCTTCAAGAGACCCAGTACTTC.